This TCR beta chain derives from a study of Ad26.COV2.S vaccination and SARS-CoV-2 variants. Study-wide results and caveats: Similar non-spike TCR breadth was seen in vaccine and placebo recipients.

Libraries were prepared by immunoSEQ multiplex PCR; TCRdb keeps only in-frame clonotypes and omits some of them. Counted here are over 400,000 clones, around 91% occurring once; the ten biggest clones make up approximately 4.3%. Comment on this clone: Its antigen is as yet unknown.

Indicated treatment: about 20 received Ad26.COV2.S at low or high dose, single or two shots; about 5 received placebo; per-sample allocation not given. Day 63 after the first vaccine or placebo injection was the time point for sampling. The donor's status was that of an adult aged 18-55 years in Boston. The study used a vaccine consisting of an Ad26 vector that expressed Wuhan-strain SARS-CoV-2 spike. Germline V gene lookup returns CDR1 SGHNT and CDR2 YYREEE (reference sequence). The germline V and J ends were trimmed by 1 base and 5 bases, with 12 bases remaining between them. There are 14 residues in the CDR3.

The receptor's source is a person aged 18-60 years who received the Ad26.COV2.S COVID-19 vaccine or a placebo. The specimen comprised peripheral blood, sampled in a trial of Ad26.COV2.S vaccine versus placebo. The chain uses TRBV5-4 and TRBJ1-1; possible D gene TRBD1, 5 bases. CDR3 loop: CASSLRGHGTEAFF. The CDR3 coding sequence is TGTGCCAGCAGCTTGAGGGGCCACGGGACTGAAGCTTTCTTT. The entire variable domain, with the rest obtained from reference TRBV5-4 and TRBJ1-1, is as follows: ETGVTQSPTHLIKTRGQQVTLRCSSQSGHNTVSWYQQALGQGPQFIFQYYREEENGRGNFPPRFSGLQFPNYSSELNVNALELDDSALYLCASSLRGHGTEAFFGQGTRLTVV.